This T cell receptor beta chain was sequenced in a study of Ad26.COV2.S vaccination and SARS-CoV-2 variants. Treatment of the sample: 15 to 20 received Ad26.COV2.S at low or high dose, single or two shots; 5 received placebo; per-sample allocation not given. Vaccine and placebo recipients were sampled on day 63 after the first injection. Assay: immunoSEQ multiplex PCR; the TCRdb copy retains only in-frame clones and omits some. The sample lists more than 300,000 clones, roughly 91% seen once, with about 4.6% in the top ten. Germline CDR1 is SNHLY and CDR2 is FYNNEI. J gave up 5 bases and V 6 bases, and 5 bases lay outside the gene matches. The CDR3 has 13 amino acids.

V is TRBV2 and J is TRBJ1-2; TRBD1 matches at 8 bases. The sample was peripheral blood, taken in a trial of Ad26.COV2.S vaccine versus placebo. The sequence derives from a person aged 18-65 years who received the Ad26.COV2.S COVID-19 vaccine or a placebo. The CDR3 DNA reads as TGTGCCAGCAGAGAGGGACAGGAATATGGCTACACCTTC. This encodes CASREGQEYGYTF.